This T cell receptor (beta chain) was found in a study of neurological immune-mediated disorders. This clonotype was recorded at least ten times. Trimming cost V 0 bases and J 3 bases, with 6 bases left between them. The CDR3 loop spans 13 amino acids. Per germline, CDR1 MNHEY and CDR2 SVGEGT. Synthesis of cDNA was accomplished via 5'RACE employing 10-nucleotide random UMIs. Every sequencing run generated in excess of 170 million TCR-beta sequences. These sequences covered 15-18 subjects. TCRdb re-derived calls from the 5' RACE reads in MiXCR, one entry per CDR3 protein. The profile covers tens of thousands of distinct CDR3 sequences, with roughly an eighth appearing a single time and approximately 7.8% taken by the ten largest.

The sequence was obtained from a man in his fifties or sixties in good health. This sequence joins TRBV6-2 or TRBV6-3 and TRBJ2-7; D uncertain. Sequenced input: PBMCs. The CDR3 is CASSYSYVYEQYF. The CDR3 DNA sequence: TGTGCCAGCAGTTACTCGTACGTCTACGAGCAGTACTTC.